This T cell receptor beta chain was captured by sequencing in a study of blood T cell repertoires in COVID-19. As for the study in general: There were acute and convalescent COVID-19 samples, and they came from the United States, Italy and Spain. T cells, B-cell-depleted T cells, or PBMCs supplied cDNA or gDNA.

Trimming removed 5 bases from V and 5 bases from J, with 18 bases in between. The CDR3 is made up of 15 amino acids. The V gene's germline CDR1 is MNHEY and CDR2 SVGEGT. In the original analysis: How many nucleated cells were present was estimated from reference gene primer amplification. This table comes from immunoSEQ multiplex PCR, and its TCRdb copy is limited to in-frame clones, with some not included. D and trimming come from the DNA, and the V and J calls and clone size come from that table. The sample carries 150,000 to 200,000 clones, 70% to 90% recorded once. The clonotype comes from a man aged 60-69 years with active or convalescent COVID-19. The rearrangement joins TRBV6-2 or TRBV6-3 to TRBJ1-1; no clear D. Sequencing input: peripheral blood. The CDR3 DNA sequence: TGTGCCAGCAGTCGGTCGACTCACCGAGGGACTGAAGCTTTCTTT. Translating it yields CASSRSTHRGTEAFF.